The 11 T cell receptor beta chains below come from one sample, sequenced in a study of spatial heterogeneity in lung cancer. The time point is: blood at routine non-recurrence follow-up after resection. Unsorted whole RNA samples from tumor, nontumor lung or frozen PBMC were sequenced. TCRdb itself ran the 5' RACE reads through MiXCR, one entry per CDR3 protein. Seen here are approximately 56,000 distinct CDR3 sequences, under 8% observed once, and the top ten hold roughly 35%. Sample: PBMCs, taken at follow-up. The receptors derive from a female donor with early-stage non-small cell lung cancer.

The sample holds many counts of this clonotype. This sequence joins TRBV24-1 and TRBJ2-3; 9 bases align to TRBD2. CDR3 size: 14 residues. Germline loops: CDR1 KGHDR, CDR2 SFDVKD. After removal of 9 bases from V and 0 bases from J, the junction contained 3 bases not matched to a gene. The CDR3 sequence is CATQGLASTDTQYF. CDR3 DNA: TGTGCCACCCAAGGACTAGCGAGCACAGATACGCAGTATTTT.

This clonotype was counted many times. The chain has TRBV7-9 and TRBJ1-6, with TRBD1 as a possible D gene (5 bases). Trimming removed 0 bases at V and 7 bases at J, with 10 bases between. The CDR3 runs 15 residues. CDR1 and CDR2 from the germline V gene are SEHNR and FQNEAQ (reference sequence). The CDR3 DNA follows: TGTGCCAGCAGCTTAGCAGGGGTCCAGAATTCACCCCTCCACTTT. Translating gives CASSLAGVQNSPLHF.

This clonotype was counted many times. CDR3 region: CASSLATGNEQFF. The CDR3 coding sequence is TGTGCCAGCAGCTTAGCGACGGGAAATGAGCAGTTCTTC. V and J are TRBV7-2 and TRBJ2-1; D might be TRBD2 (5 bases). CDR1 is SGHTA and CDR2 is FQGNSA in the germline V gene. This CDR3 has 13 amino acids. V was shortened by 0 bases and J by 7 bases, with 7 bases between the two germline ends.

The chain links TRBV20-1 to TRBJ2-7; no clear D gene. The CDR3 loop spans 12 amino acids. CDR1 is DFQATT, CDR2 SNEGSKA, per germline (reference sequence). Trimming cost V 3 bases and J 4 bases, with 10 bases left between them. CDR3 residues: CSASASFYEQYF. In DNA form, the CDR3 reads TGCAGTGCTAGTGCTTCCTTTTACGAGCAGTACTTC.

This clonotype occurred a few times. The chain recombines TRBV12-3 or TRBV12-4 with TRBJ1-2; 7 bases match TRBD1. The CDR3 runs 14 residues. Germline trimming cut 4 bases from V and 4 bases from J; bases unmatched to any gene: 6. In nucleotides, the CDR3 is TGTGCCAGCAGTTATTCGGGACAGCCCTATGGCTACACCTTC. Translated: CASSYSGQPYGYTF.

This clonotype was counted many times. The chain couples TRBV28 to TRBJ2-7; D remains ambiguous. The CDR3 extends over 13 amino acids. Germline V gene data show CDR1 as MDHEN and CDR2 as SYDVKM. V lost 7 bases to trimming and J lost 0 bases, with 10 bases between them. The CDR3 DNA reads as TGTGCCAGCAACCCGGACGGCTCCTACGAGCAGTACTTC. This codes for CASNPDGSYEQYF.

This clonotype was recorded at least ten times. This chain links TRBV6-5 with TRBJ1-5, with D perhaps matching TRBD1 (5 bases). This CDR3 spans 12 amino acids. Trimming cost V 5 bases and J 9 bases, with 11 bases left between them. Germline CDR1 and CDR2: MNHEY and SVGAGI. CDR3 coding DNA: TGTGCCAGCAGTCGGCCCCAGGGGCCCCAGCATTTT. This translates into CASSRPQGPQHF.

This clonotype was found a few times. The chain recombines TRBV7-9 with TRBJ1-1; D gene uncertain. In germline, CDR1 is SEHNR, CDR2 FQNEAQ (reference sequence). The CDR3 is made up of 14 amino acids. Trimming took 0 bases from V and 1 from J, leaving 6 bases between them. CDR3 protein: CASSLAAGNTEAFF. The CDR3 nucleotides are TGTGCCAGCAGCTTAGCCGCAGGGAACACTGAAGCTTTCTTT.

This clonotype was observed many times. This sequence joins TRBV5-1 and TRBJ1-2, with D perhaps TRBD1 (5 bases). This CDR3 has 15 residues. V lost 0 bases and J lost 0, with 9 bases in between. From germline, CDR1 is SGHRS and CDR2 YFSETQ. The CDR3 nucleotides read TGCGCCAGCAGCTTGGATCCGACAGCTAACTATGGCTACACCTTC. It encodes CASSLDPTANYGYTF.

Only a few counts were recorded for this clonotype. J is TRBJ1-5 and V is TRBV10-3; a possible D gene is TRBD1 (5 bases). CDR1 ENHRY and CDR2 SYGVKD come from the germline V gene. V lost 0 bases, J lost 5 bases, and 23 bases lay in between. The CDR3 runs to 19 residues. The CDR3 protein is CAISESQQAYIPEDQPQHF. The CDR3 DNA is TGTGCCATCAGTGAGTCCCAACAGGCGTATATCCCGGAGGATCAGCCCCAGCATTTT.

DNA for the CDR3: TGTGCCAGCAGTGAGGACAGGGCCCCTTACGAGCAGTACTTC. Translating it yields CASSEDRAPYEQYF. The genes are TRBV2 and TRBJ2-7, with 8 bases identical to TRBD1. Germline V gene lookup returns CDR1 SNHLY and CDR2 FYNNEI. The V segment lost 3 bases and the J segment 4 bases; nucleotides outside the gene matches: 5. This CDR3 spans 14 amino acids.